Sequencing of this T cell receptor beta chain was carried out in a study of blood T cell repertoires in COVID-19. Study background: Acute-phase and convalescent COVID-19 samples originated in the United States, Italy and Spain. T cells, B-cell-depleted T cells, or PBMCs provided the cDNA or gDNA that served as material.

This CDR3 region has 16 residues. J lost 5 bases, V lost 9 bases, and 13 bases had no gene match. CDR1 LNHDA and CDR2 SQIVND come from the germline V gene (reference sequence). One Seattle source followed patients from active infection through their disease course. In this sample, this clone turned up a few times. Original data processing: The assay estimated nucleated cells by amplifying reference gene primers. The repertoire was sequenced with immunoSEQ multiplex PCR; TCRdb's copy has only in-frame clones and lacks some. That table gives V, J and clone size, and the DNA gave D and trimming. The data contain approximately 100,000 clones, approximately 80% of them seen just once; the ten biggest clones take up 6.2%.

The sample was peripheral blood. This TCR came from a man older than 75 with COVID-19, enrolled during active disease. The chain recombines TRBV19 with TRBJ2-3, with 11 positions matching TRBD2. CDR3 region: CASTPLATSGRDTQYF. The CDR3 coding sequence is TGTGCCAGCACCCCTCTTGCCACTAGCGGGAGAGATACGCAGTATTTT.